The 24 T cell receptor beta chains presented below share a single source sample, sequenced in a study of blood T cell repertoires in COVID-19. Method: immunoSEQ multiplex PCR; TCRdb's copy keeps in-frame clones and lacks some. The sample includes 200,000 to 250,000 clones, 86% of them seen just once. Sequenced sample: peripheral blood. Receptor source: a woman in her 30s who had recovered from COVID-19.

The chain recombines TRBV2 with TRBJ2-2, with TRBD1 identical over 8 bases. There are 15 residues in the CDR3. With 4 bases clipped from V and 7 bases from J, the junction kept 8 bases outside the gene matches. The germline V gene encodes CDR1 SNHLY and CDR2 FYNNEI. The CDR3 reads CASSGQGPLGGELFF. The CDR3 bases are TGTGCCAGCAGTGGACAGGGGCCCCTGGGCGGGGAGCTGTTTTTT.

The DNA for the CDR3 is TGTGCTAGTGGTTTCCCATTCAGAACCTTGAACACTGAAGCTTTCTTT. Translated, it gives CASGFPFRTLNTEAFF. The chain recombines TRBV12-5 with TRBJ1-1; no clear D gene. Germline V gene lookup returns CDR1 LGHNT and CDR2 FRNRAP. V lost 3 bases and J 0 bases, leaving 14 bases between the germline ends. CDR3 size: 16 residues.

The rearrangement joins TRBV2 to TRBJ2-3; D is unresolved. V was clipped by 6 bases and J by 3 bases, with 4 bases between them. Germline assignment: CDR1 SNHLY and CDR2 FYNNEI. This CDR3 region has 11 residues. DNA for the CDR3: TGTGCCAGCAGCCAGACAGATACGCAGTATTTT. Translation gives CASSQTDTQYF.

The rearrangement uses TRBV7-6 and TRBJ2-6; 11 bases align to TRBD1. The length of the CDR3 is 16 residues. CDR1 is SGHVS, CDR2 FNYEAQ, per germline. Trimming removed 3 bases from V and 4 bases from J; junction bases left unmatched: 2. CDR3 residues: CASSFGQGAGANVLTF. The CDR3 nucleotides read TGTGCCAGCAGCTTTGGACAGGGGGCCGGGGCCAACGTCCTGACTTTC.

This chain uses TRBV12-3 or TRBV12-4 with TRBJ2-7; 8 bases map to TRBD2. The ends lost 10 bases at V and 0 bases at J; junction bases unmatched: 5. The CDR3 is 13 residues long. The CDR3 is CAISGALSYEQYF. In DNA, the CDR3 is TGTGCCATTAGCGGGGCCCTCTCCTACGAGCAGTACTTC.

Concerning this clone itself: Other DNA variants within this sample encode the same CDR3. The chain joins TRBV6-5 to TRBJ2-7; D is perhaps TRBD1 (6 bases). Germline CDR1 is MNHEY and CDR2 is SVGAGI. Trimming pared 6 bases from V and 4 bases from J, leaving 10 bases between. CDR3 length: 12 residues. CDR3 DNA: TGTGCCAGCAGACAGGGATCATACGAGCAGTACTTC. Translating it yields CASRQGSYEQYF.

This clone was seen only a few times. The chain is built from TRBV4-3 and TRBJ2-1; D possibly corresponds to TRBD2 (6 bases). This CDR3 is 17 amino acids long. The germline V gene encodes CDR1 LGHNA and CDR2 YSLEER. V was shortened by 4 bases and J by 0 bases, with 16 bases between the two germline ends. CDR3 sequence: CASSRNPPSASYNEQFF. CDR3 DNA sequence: TGCGCCAGCAGCCGAAATCCCCCTAGCGCCTCCTACAATGAGCAGTTCTTC.

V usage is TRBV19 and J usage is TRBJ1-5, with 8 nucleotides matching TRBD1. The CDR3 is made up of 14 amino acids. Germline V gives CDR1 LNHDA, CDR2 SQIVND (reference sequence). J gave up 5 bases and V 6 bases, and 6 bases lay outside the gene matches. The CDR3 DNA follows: TGTGCCAGTAGGCGGACAGGGTCGGATCAGCCCCAGCATTTT. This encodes CASRRTGSDQPQHF.

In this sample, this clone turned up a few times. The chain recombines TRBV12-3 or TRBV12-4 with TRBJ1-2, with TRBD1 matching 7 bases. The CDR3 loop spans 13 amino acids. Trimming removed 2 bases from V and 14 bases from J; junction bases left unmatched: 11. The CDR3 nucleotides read TGTGCCAGCAGTTTAACTGGGACAGCTTCCTGGACCTTC. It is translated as CASSLTGTASWTF.

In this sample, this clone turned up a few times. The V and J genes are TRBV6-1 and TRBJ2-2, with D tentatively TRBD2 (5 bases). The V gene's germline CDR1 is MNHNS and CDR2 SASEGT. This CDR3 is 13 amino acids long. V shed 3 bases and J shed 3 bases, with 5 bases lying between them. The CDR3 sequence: CASSEGDTGELFF. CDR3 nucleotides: TGTGCCAGCAGTGAGGGAGACACCGGGGAGCTGTTTTTT.

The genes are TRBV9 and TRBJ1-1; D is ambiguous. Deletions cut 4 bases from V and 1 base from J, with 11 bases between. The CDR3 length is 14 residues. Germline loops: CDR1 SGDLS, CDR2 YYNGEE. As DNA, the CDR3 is TGTGCCAGCAGCCCTACTACATCGAACACTGAAGCTTTCTTT. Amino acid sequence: CASSPTTSNTEAFF.

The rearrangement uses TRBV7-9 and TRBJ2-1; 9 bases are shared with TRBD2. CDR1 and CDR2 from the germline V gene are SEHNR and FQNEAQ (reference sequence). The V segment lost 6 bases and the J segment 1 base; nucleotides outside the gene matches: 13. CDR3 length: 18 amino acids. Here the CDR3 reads CASRPGGAGGLSYNEQFF. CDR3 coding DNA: TGTGCCAGCAGGCCCGGTGGAGCGGGGGGCCTATCCTACAATGAGCAGTTCTTC.

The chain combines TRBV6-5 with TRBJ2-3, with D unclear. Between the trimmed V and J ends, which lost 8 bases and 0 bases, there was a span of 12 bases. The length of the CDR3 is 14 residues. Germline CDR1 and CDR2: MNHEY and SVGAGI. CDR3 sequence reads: CASLLVRSTDTQYF. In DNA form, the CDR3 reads TGTGCCAGCCTCCTGGTCAGGAGCACAGATACGCAGTATTTT.

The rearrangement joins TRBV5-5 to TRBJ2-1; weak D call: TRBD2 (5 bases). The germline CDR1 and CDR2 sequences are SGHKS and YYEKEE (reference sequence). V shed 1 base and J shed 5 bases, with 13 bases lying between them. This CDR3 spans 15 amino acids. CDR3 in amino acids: CASSLRQVGDNEQFF. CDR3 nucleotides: TGTGCCAGCAGCTTGCGGCAGGTCGGGGACAATGAGCAGTTCTTC.

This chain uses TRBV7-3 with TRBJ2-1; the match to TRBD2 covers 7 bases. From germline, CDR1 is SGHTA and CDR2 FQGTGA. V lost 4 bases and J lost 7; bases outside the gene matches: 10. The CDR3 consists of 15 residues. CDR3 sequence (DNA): TGTGCCAGCAGCTCCGACGTGCCCGGGGGGAATGAGCAGTTCTTC. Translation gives CASSSDVPGGNEQFF.

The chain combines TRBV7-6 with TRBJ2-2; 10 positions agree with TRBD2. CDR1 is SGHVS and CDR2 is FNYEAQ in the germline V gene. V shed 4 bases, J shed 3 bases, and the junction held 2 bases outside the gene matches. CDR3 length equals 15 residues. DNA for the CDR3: TGTGCCAGCAGCTATACTAGCGGGGACACCGGGGAGCTGTTTTTT. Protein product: CASSYTSGDTGELFF.

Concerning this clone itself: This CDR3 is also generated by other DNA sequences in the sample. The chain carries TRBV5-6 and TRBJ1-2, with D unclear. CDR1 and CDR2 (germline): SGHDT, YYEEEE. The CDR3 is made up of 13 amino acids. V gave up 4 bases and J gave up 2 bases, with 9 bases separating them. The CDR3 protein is CASSPTGNYGYTF. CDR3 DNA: TGTGCCAGCAGCCCGACGGGGAACTATGGCTACACCTTC.

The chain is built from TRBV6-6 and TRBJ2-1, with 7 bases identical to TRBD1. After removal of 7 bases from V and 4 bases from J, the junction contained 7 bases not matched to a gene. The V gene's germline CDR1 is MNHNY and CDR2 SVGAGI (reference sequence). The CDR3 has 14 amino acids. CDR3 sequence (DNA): TGTGCCAGCAATTTGGGACAGCCATACAATGAGCAGTTCTTC. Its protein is CASNLGQPYNEQFF.

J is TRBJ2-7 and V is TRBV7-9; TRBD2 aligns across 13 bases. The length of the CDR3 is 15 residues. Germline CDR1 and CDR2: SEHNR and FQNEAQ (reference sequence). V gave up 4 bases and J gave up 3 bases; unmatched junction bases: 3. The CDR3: CASSWTSGGSYEQYF. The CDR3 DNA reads TGTGCCAGCAGCTGGACTAGCGGGGGTAGCTACGAGCAGTACTTC.

The CDR3 sequence is CASSWGDLNQPQHF. The CDR3, as DNA: TGTGCCAGCAGCTGGGGGGATTTAAATCAGCCCCAGCATTTT. The chain employs TRBV7-9 and TRBJ1-5, with a possible D match to TRBD1 (5 bases). The CDR3 has 14 residues. CDR1 is SEHNR and CDR2 is FQNEAQ in the germline V gene (reference sequence). Trimming left V 4 bases short and J 4 bases short, with 11 bases between. The full variable domain, in which reference TRBV7-9 and TRBJ1-5 provide the parts outside the CDR3, is DTGVSQNPRHKITKRGQNVTFRCDPISEHNRLYWYRQTLGQGPEFLTYFQNEAQLEKSRLLSDRFSAERPKGSFSTLEIQRTEQGDSAMYLCASSWGDLNQPQHFGDGTRLSIL.

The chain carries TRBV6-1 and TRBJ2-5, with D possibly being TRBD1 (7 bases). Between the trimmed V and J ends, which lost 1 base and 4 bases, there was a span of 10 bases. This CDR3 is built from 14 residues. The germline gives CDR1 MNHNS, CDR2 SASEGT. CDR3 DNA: TGTGCCAGCAGTGAAGGCAGGGGGGTAGAGACCCAGTACTTC. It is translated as CASSEGRGVETQYF.

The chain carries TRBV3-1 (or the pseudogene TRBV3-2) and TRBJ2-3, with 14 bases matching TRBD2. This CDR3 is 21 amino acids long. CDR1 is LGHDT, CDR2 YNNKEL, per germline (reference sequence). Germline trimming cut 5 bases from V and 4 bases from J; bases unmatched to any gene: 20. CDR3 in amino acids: CASSTKGRLAGGHEISDTQYF. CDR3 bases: TGTGCCAGCAGCACCAAGGGGAGACTAGCGGGGGGGCACGAGATCTCAGATACGCAGTATTTT.

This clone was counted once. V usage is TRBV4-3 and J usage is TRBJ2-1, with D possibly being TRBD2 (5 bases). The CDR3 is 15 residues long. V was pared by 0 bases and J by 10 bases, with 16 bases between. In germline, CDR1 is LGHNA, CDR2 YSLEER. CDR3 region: CASSQETVEGWEQFF. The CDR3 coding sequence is TGCGCCAGCAGCCAAGAAACGGTAGAGGGATGGGAGCAGTTCTTC.

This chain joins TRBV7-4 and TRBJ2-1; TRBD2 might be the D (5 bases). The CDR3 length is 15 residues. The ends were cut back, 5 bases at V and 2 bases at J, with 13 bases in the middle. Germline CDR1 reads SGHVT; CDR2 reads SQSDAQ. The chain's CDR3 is CASSESGEAYNEQFF. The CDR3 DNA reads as TGTGCCAGCAGCGAGAGCGGAGAGGCCTACAATGAGCAGTTCTTC.